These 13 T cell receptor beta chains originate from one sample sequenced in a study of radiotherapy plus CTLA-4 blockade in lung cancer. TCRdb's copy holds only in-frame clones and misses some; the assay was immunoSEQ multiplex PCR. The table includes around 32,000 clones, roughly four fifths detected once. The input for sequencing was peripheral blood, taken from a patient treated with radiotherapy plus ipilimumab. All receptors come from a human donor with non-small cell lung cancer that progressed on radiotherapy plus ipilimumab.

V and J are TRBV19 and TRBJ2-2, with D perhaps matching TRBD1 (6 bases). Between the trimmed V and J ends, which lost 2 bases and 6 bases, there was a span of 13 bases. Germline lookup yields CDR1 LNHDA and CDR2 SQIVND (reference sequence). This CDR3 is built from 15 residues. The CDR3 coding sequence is TGTGCCAGTAGTATAAGGCAGGGGATGGCCGGGGAGCTGTTTTTT. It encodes CASSIRQGMAGELFF.

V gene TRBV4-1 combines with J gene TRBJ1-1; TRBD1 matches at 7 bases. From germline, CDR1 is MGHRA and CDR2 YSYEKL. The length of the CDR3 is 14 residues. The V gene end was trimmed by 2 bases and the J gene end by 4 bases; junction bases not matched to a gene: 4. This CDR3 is CASSQPDRVTEAFF. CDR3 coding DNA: TGCGCCAGCAGCCAACCTGACAGGGTCACTGAAGCTTTCTTT.

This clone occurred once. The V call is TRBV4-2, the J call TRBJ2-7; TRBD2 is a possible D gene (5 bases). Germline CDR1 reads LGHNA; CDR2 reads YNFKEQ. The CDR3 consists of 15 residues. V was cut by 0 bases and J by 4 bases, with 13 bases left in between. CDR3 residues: CASSQDRLAGYEQYF. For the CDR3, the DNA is TGTGCCAGCAGCCAAGATCGGCTAGCCGGGTACGAGCAGTACTTC.

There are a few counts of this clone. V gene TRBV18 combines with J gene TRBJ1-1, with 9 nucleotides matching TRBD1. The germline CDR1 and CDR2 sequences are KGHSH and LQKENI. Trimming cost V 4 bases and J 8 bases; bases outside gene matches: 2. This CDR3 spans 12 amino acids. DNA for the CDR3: TGTGCCAGCTCACTGACAGGGGGAGAAGCTTTCTTT. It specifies CASSLTGGEAFF.

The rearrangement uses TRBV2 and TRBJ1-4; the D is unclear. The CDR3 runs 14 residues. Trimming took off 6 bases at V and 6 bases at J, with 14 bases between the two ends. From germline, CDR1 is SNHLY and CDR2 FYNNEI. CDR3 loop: CASRERLGDEKLFF. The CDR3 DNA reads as TGTGCCAGCAGGGAAAGACTAGGAGATGAAAAACTGTTTTTT.

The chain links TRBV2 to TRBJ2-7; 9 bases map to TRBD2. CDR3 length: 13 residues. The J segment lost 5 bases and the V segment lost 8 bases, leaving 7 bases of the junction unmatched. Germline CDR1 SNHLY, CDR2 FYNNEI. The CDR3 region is CASREREANEQYF. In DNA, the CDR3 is TGTGCCAGCCGCGAGCGGGAGGCGAACGAGCAGTACTTC. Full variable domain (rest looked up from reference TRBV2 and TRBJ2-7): EPEVTQTPSHQVTQMGQEVILRCVPISNHLYFYWYRQILGQKVEFLVSFYNNEISEKSEIFDDQFSVERPDGSNFTLKIRSTKLEDSAMYFCASREREANEQYFGPGTRLTVT.

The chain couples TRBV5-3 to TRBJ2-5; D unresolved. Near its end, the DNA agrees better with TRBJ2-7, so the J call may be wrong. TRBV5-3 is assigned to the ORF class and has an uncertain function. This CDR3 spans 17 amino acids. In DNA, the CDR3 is TGTGCCAGAATCACCTCACTGATGCTGATAAGTTCCTACGAGCAGTACTTC. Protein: CARITSLMLISSYEQYF.

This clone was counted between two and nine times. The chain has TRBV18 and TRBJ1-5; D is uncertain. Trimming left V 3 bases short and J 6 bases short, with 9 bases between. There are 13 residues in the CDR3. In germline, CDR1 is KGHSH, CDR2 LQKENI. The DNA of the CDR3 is TGTGCCAGCTCACCCGCGGTTTTTCAGCCCCAGCATTTT. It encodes CASSPAVFQPQHF.

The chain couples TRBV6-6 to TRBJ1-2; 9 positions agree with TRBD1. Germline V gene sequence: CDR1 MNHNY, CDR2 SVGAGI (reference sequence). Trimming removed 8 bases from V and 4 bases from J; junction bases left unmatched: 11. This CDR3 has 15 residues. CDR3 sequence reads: CASHPTGGVSYGYTF. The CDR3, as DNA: TGTGCCAGCCACCCTACAGGGGGCGTATCCTATGGCTACACCTTC.

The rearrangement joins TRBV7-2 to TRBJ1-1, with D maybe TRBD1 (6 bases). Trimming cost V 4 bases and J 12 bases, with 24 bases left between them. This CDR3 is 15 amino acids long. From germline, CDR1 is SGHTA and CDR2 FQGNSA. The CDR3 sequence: CASSSERQAQHSPFF. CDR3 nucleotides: TGTGCCAGCAGCTCAGAGAGACAGGCCCAACATAGCCCTTTCTTT.

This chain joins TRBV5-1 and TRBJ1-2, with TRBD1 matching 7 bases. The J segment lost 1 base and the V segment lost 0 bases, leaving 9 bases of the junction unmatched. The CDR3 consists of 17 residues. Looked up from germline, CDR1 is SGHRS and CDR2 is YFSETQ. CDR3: CASSLVRMAGGNYGYTF. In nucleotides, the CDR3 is TGCGCCAGCAGCTTGGTGAGGATGGCAGGGGGTAACTATGGCTACACCTTC. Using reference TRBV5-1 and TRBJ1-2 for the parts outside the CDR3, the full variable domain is KAGVTQTPRYLIKTRGQQVTLSCSPISGHRSVSWYQQTPGQGLQFLFEYFSETQRNKGNFPGRFSGRQFSNSRSEMNVSTLELGDSALYLCASSLVRMAGGNYGYTFGSGTRLTVV.

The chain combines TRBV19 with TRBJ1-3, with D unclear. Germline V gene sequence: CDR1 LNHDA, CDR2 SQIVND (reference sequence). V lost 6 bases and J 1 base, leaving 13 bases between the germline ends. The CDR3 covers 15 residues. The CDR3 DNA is TGTGCCAGTAGCCCCACGGAGGGATCTGGAAACACCATATATTTT. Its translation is CASSPTEGSGNTIYF. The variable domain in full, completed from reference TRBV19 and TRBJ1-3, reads DGGITQSPKYLFRKEGQNVTLSCEQNLNHDAMYWYRQDPGQGLRLIYYSQIVNDFQKGDIAEGYSVSREKKESFPLTVTSAQKNPTAFYLCASSPTEGSGNTIYFGEGSWLTVV.

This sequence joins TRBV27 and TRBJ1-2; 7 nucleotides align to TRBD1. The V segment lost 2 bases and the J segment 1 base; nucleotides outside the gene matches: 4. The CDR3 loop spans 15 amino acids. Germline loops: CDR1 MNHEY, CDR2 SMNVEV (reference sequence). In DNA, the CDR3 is TGTGCCAGCAGTTTAGAGGGGGCATATAACTATGGCTACACCTTC. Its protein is CASSLEGAYNYGYTF.